Listed here are 13 T cell receptor beta chains from one sample, sequenced in a study of Graves' ophthalmopathy and Graves' hyperthyroidism. As the template, RNA transcripts were used to amplify TCR beta CDR3 regions. An initial RT-PCR round employing HTBI primers preceded a second-round multiplex PCR. Using its own MiXCR run on the multiplex PCR reads, TCRdb lists one record per CDR3 protein. The sample has under 800,000 distinct CDR3 sequences, 20% to 25% seen once. Source material: peripheral blood. Receptors originate from a woman in her late teens or twenties with stable Graves' hyperthyroidism. Some clones in this sample may be carry-over from other donors' samples.

In its sample, this clonotype was seen many times. The chain recombines TRBV29-1 with TRBJ1-6; TRBD1 matches 8 bases. The trim removed 5 bases at V and 0 bases at J, leaving 3 bases unmatched. This CDR3 contains 15 residues. Germline V gene lookup returns CDR1 SQVTM and CDR2 ANQGSEA. The CDR3 nucleotides read TGCAGCGTTAGGACAGGGAGCTCCTATAATTCACCCCTCCACTTT. Amino acid sequence: CSVRTGSSYNSPLHF.

This clonotype was recorded a few times. V is TRBV3-1 and J is TRBJ2-4; D is perhaps TRBD2 (7 bases). CDR1 is LGHDT and CDR2 is YNNKEL in the germline V gene (reference sequence). V was shortened by 1 base and J by 9 bases, with 16 bases between the two germline ends. There are 15 residues in the CDR3. CDR3 region: CASSQVSGGRSIQYF. The CDR3 DNA reads as TGTGCCAGCAGCCAAGTATCGGGGGGCCGGAGCATTCAGTACTTC.

This clonotype was counted ten times or more. The chain carries TRBV7-9 and TRBJ2-5, with a tentative D call TRBD2 (6 bases). Germline V lookup: CDR1 SEHNR, CDR2 FQNEAQ (reference sequence). The V and J ends lost 5 bases and 4 bases respectively, with 17 bases between them. The CDR3 totals 15 residues. This CDR3 is CASSNGVIAVETQYF. The CDR3 DNA is TGTGCCAGCAGCAATGGGGTGATAGCGGTAGAGACCCAGTACTTC.

This clonotype was found many times. J is TRBJ2-5 and V is TRBV19; 7 nucleotides align to TRBD1. The CDR3 totals 14 residues. CDR1 is LNHDA and CDR2 is SQIVND in the germline V gene (reference sequence). Trimming at V came to 4 bases and at J to 5 bases, leaving 7 bases not matched to a gene. The CDR3 DNA reads as TGTGCCAGTAGTAGGAGCAGGGGGTTGGAGACCCAGTACTTC. Translating it yields CASSRSRGLETQYF.

In this sample, this clonotype turned up many times. V gene TRBV5-1 combines with J gene TRBJ2-4; perhaps TRBD2 as D (5 bases). Trimming removed 2 bases from V and 1 base from J, with 7 bases in between. This CDR3 spans 14 amino acids. From germline, CDR1 is SGHRS and CDR2 YFSETQ. The CDR3 spells CASSFGVAKNIQYF. CDR3 nucleotides: TGCGCCAGCAGCTTCGGGGTGGCCAAAAACATTCAGTACTTC. The full variable domain, completed using reference TRBV5-1 and TRBJ2-4, is KAGVTQTPRYLIKTRGQQVTLSCSPISGHRSVSWYQQTPGQGLQFLFEYFSETQRNKGNFPGRFSGRQFSNSRSEMNVSTLELGDSALYLCASSFGVAKNIQYFGAGTRLSVL.

In its sample, this clonotype was seen many times. This chain uses TRBV6-5 with TRBJ2-5; 9 bases align to TRBD1. Per the germline V gene, CDR1 is MNHEY and CDR2 is SVGAGI. This CDR3 has 15 residues. V trimming: 2 bases; J trimming: 5 bases; junction bases outside the gene matches: 6. The CDR3: CASSYGGQGRETQYF. The CDR3 DNA sequence: TGTGCCAGCAGTTACGGGGGACAGGGTAGGGAGACCCAGTACTTC.

This clonotype was recorded many times. The chain joins TRBV11-3 to TRBJ2-2, with 8 bases that match TRBD2. Unmatched junction bases numbered 16, after V lost 1 base and J lost 3 bases. The CDR3 runs 20 residues. Germline CDR1 is SGHNT and CDR2 is YENEEA. The CDR3 DNA reads as TGTGCCAGCAGCTTAGGGTGGACAGCCAACAGCGGGAGCGACACCGGGGAGCTGTTTTTT. The encoded protein is CASSLGWTANSGSDTGELFF.

The sample holds many counts of this clonotype. The chain couples TRBV5-1 to TRBJ1-1, with 8 bases identical to TRBD1. CDR1 is SGHRS and CDR2 is YFSETQ in the germline V gene. This CDR3 spans 17 amino acids. V lost 4 bases to trimming and J lost 4 bases; unmatched junction nucleotides: 15. In DNA, the CDR3 is TGCGCCAGCAGCCAAGGGGACAGGCAATTGGTGGGCACTGAAGCTTTCTTT. Its translation: CASSQGDRQLVGTEAFF.

This clonotype came up many times. For the CDR3, the DNA is TGTGCCAGCAGTGTTCAAGGGGAAACCTACGAGCAGTACTTC. This translates into CASSVQGETYEQYF. This chain uses TRBV6-1 with TRBJ2-7; possible D gene TRBD1, 5 bases. Germline values: CDR1 MNHNS, CDR2 SASEGT. The CDR3 length is 14 residues. V lost 4 bases, J lost 2 bases, and 12 bases lay in between.

This clonotype was observed at least ten times. The chain carries TRBV5-1 and TRBJ1-6, with D tentatively TRBD1 (5 bases). V lost 3 bases and J lost 8, with 15 bases in between. The CDR3 sequence is 15 residues long. The germline CDR1 and CDR2 sequences are SGHRS and YFSETQ. CDR3 DNA: TGCGCCAGCAGCTCCAACGGGGGGGTCGATTCACCCCTCCACTTT. Protein sequence: CASSSNGGVDSPLHF. The complete variable domain, with remaining parts taken from reference TRBV5-1 and TRBJ1-6, reads KAGVTQTPRYLIKTRGQQVTLSCSPISGHRSVSWYQQTPGQGLQFLFEYFSETQRNKGNFPGRFSGRQFSNSRSEMNVSTLELGDSALYLCASSSNGGVDSPLHFGNGTRLTVT.

This clonotype was counted ten times or more. The V and J genes are TRBV7-3 and TRBJ1-6; 7 nucleotides agree with TRBD1. With 6 bases clipped from V and 7 bases from J, the junction kept 6 bases outside the gene matches. Germline CDR1 SGHTA, CDR2 FQGTGA. The CDR3 consists of 14 residues. The CDR3 DNA reads as TGTGCCAGCAGTGAGACAGGGTACAATTCACCCCTCCACTTT. The encoded protein is CASSETGYNSPLHF.

The chain has TRBV27 and TRBJ2-7, with 7 bases matching TRBD1. The germline gives CDR1 MNHEY, CDR2 SMNVEV (reference sequence). J gave up 3 bases and V 3 bases, and 8 bases lay outside the gene matches. The CDR3 is 15 amino acids. CDR3 region: CASSFRGQADYEQYF. CDR3 bases: TGTGCCAGCAGTTTTCGAGGACAGGCTGACTACGAGCAGTACTTC.

The chain couples TRBV7-9 to TRBJ2-7; tentative D call: TRBD1 (5 bases). The CDR3 consists of 14 residues. V was cut by 5 bases and J by 3 bases, with 14 bases left in between. CDR1 and CDR2 from the germline V gene are SEHNR and FQNEAQ (reference sequence). The CDR3 bases are TGTGCCAGCAGCCGCTCAGGGCAGGACTACGAGCAGTACTTC. The encoded protein is CASSRSGQDYEQYF.